Each of the 9 T cell receptor beta chains below was sequenced from the same sample in a study of CD8+CD57+ T cells in acquired aplastic anemia (dated by TCRdb to 2016 to 2019). Expansion of CD8+CD57+ cells had been shown by flow cytometry in the patients chosen for sequencing. Sequencing used an Illumina HiSeq 2000. Genomic DNA was used as template for profiling of TCR beta VDJ combinations and CDR3 sequences. TCRdb's own reprocessing of the public reads used fastp at Q25 and MiXCR and kept productive beta chains. Each entry is one CDR3 protein sequence, shown with its most common DNA and genes. In all, the sample holds hundreds of thousands of distinct CDR3 sequences, and 40% to 60% of those were seen once. Clones ranked in the top ten supply approximately 20% of the sample. The sample was sorted CD4+, CD8+, or CD8+CD57+ T cells (not recorded which) from PBMCs. The receptors here all came from a human donor with aplastic anemia.

This clonotype has a handful of counts. V usage is TRBV27 and J usage is TRBJ2-4; tentatively, D is TRBD2 (5 bases). In germline, CDR1 is MNHEY, CDR2 SMNVEV (reference sequence). With 0 bases removed from V and 8 bases from J, the gap between germline ends came to 20 bases. This CDR3 comprises 17 residues. Written as DNA, the CDR3 is TGTGCCAGCAGTTTATCGATCTTGGGCCGAGCGGATGACATTCAGTACTTC. Translation gives CASSLSILGRADDIQYF.

The V and J genes are TRBV6-2 or TRBV6-3 and TRBJ1-3; D gene unclear. This CDR3 is built from 15 residues. CDR1 and CDR2 from the germline V gene are MNHEY and SVGEGT. V was shortened by 2 bases and J by 0 bases, with 8 bases between the two germline ends. CDR3 in DNA: TGTGCCAGCAGTTACGAGGGAGGCTCTGGAAACACCATATATTTT. This encodes CASSYEGGSGNTIYF.

This chain links TRBV24-1 with TRBJ1-1; 8 positions match TRBD1. Germline CDR1 is KGHDR and CDR2 is SFDVKD. The CDR3 contains 14 residues. V was clipped by 9 bases and J by 3 bases; unmatched bases: 8. The CDR3 spells CATCRQGRDTEAFF. CDR3 coding DNA: TGTGCCACCTGCAGACAGGGGCGAGACACTGAAGCTTTCTTT.

This chain uses TRBV12-3 or TRBV12-4 with TRBJ1-5; D uncertain. This CDR3 is built from 13 residues. V lost 3 bases to trimming and J lost 2 bases, with 5 bases between them. CDR3 in DNA: TGTGCCAGCAGTTTTCCTGGCAATCAGCCCCAGCATTTT. Translating gives CASSFPGNQPQHF.

V gene TRBV12-3 or TRBV12-4 combines with J gene TRBJ2-4; D call uncertain. Trimming shortened V by 6 bases and J by 6 bases, and 9 bases separated the two germline ends. The CDR3 runs to 12 residues. CDR3 coding DNA: TGTGCCAGCAGAAGCTCTGGAAACATTCAGTACTTC. The encoded protein is CASRSSGNIQYF.

This clonotype was seen ten or more times. The V gene is TRBV5-1, the J gene TRBJ1-2; 8 nucleotides agree with TRBD1. Germline CDR1 is SGHRS and CDR2 is YFSETQ. J gave up 13 bases and V 4 bases, and 9 bases lay outside the gene matches. CDR3 length equals 12 residues. The CDR3 nucleotides read TGCGCCAGCAGCATCGACAGGGGACCCTGCACCTTC. Translating gives CASSIDRGPCTF.

The sample holds many counts of this clonotype. The V gene is TRBV24-1, the J gene TRBJ2-2; D might be TRBD1 (6 bases). The CDR3 is 13 residues long. CDR1 is KGHDR, CDR2 SFDVKD, per germline. V was shortened by 9 bases and J by 3 bases, with 10 bases between the two germline ends. The CDR3 loop reads CATLAGDTGELFF. CDR3 sequence (DNA): TGTGCCACCTTGGCAGGGGACACCGGGGAGCTGTTTTTT.

This clonotype was counted ten times or more. CDR3 residues: CASSYSSLGLQGWFF. The CDR3 nucleotides are TGTGCCAGCAGTTACTCTTCCTTGGGACTGCAAGGTTGGTTCTTC. The rearrangement joins TRBV6-5 to TRBJ2-1; possibly TRBD2 for D (6 bases). Germline V gives CDR1 MNHEY, CDR2 SVGAGI. Trimming left V 0 bases short and J 15 bases short, with 21 bases between. CDR3 length: 15 amino acids.

This clonotype is a singleton in its sample. The chain joins TRBV19 to TRBJ2-4; D might be TRBD2 (7 bases). Germline CDR1 reads LNHDA; CDR2 reads SQIVND (reference sequence). V dropped 7 bases and J dropped 0 bases, with 13 bases sitting between them. The CDR3 consists of 15 residues. The CDR3: CASNGEGGAKNIQYF. The CDR3 DNA sequence: TGTGCCAGTAATGGGGAGGGGGGAGCCAAAAACATTCAGTACTTC.